This is a list of T cell receptor beta chains from one sample in a study of blood T cell repertoires in COVID-19. TCRdb's copy holds only in-frame clones and misses some; the assay was immunoSEQ multiplex PCR. The sample contains some 55,000 clones, around 83% of which appear only once. Material for sequencing was peripheral blood. These TCRs come from a woman aged 60-70 years with acute or convalescent COVID-19. CDR3s include the opening cysteine and the closing phenylalanine or tryptophan. D genes are given only for firm matches.

>-|TRBV6-5
CASSYSMSVWGGGYTF
>TRBD2|TRBV5-1
CASSPGGGTGELFF
>-|TRBV27
CASRLRRSYNSPLHF
>-|TRBV12-3/TRBV12-4
CASSFRERGYTF
>TRBD2|TRBV7-2
CASSAGLAGETRNEQFF
>-|TRBV27
CASSFSGPQGGYTF
>-|TRBV14
CASSQEMALRSF
>TRBD2|TRBV19
CASHIRQGQRRGVTGELFF
>-|TRBV29-1
CSGVVNTEAFF
>TRBD2|TRBV5-1
CASSHSSGTSGHYNEQFF
>TRBD2|TRBV24-1
CATSDSRLAGVGTDTQYF
>-|TRBV12-3/TRBV12-4
CASDGVHGNTIYF
>TRBD2|TRBV3-1/TRBV3-2
CASSPRLAGDPTGELFF
>TRBD2|TRBV7-9
CASSLGVSGSWDNEQFF
>-|TRBV15
CATSRASHGGGDEQFF
>-|TRBV9
CASSKTATGSPPGNTIYF
>-|TRBV7-9
CASSLASGSGYGYTF
>-|TRBV7-8
CASSPGRGSYNEQFF
>TRBD1|TRBV25-1
CASSEGTGSSGYTF
>TRBD2|TRBV7-3
CASSFLAGGDTGELFF
>-|TRBV5-1
CASSLGGVDNEQFF
>-|TRBV7-8
CASSSPGYSNQPQHF
>TRBD1|TRBV27
CASSPPGQIGNTIYF
>TRBD1|TRBV30
CAWSSSTGTGEKLFF
>-|TRBV18
CASSVGGAQQPQHF
>-|TRBV28
CASSLRGLYGYTF
>TRBD1|TRBV28
CASSLSGGQGFVHF
>-|TRBV7-2
CASSTYTDTQYF
>-|TRBV20-1
CSASQGQSNNYGYTF
>-|TRBV9
CASSAGLGRTEAFF
>-|TRBV5-4
CASSSTGSQETQYF
>-|TRBV19
CASIRTDAQGNTIYF
>-|TRBV28
CASSPPFISSYEQYF
>-|TRBV6-5
CASSYSTATYGYTF
>-|TRBV12-3/TRBV12-4
CASSTYYEQYF
>TRBD2|TRBV2
CASSEPGLLF
>TRBD2|TRBV6-5
CASSIRTSWPGELFF
>TRBD1|TRBV5-6
CASSSGTGVYGYTF
>TRBD2|TRBV2
CASSRLAGNTGELFF
>-|TRBV5-8
CASSYGAHEKLFF
>TRBD1|TRBV3-1/TRBV3-2
CASSRDRGREKLFF
>-|TRBV18
CASSPPSSSKFF
>-|TRBV16
CASRASGGNTEAFF
>TRBD1|TRBV5-4
CASSGGGGFTSPLHF
>TRBD1|TRBV6-2/TRBV6-3
CASSYTGQGAEAFF
>-|TRBV12-3/TRBV12-4
CASSFRGNTEAFF
>TRBD2|TRBV7-8
CASSLGRLAGQETQYF
>-|TRBV12-2
CASRPGCGLAGGPNEQYF
>-|TRBV6-2/TRBV6-3
CASSSHSGGNQPQHF
>-|TRBV5-6
CASSLSTSSPGSNEKLFF
>-|TRBV15
CATSRGGGGRQPQHF
>TRBD1|TRBV7-3
CASSLMGRGQTEAFF
>TRBD2|TRBV20-1
CSASPRRKTSGGHNEQFF